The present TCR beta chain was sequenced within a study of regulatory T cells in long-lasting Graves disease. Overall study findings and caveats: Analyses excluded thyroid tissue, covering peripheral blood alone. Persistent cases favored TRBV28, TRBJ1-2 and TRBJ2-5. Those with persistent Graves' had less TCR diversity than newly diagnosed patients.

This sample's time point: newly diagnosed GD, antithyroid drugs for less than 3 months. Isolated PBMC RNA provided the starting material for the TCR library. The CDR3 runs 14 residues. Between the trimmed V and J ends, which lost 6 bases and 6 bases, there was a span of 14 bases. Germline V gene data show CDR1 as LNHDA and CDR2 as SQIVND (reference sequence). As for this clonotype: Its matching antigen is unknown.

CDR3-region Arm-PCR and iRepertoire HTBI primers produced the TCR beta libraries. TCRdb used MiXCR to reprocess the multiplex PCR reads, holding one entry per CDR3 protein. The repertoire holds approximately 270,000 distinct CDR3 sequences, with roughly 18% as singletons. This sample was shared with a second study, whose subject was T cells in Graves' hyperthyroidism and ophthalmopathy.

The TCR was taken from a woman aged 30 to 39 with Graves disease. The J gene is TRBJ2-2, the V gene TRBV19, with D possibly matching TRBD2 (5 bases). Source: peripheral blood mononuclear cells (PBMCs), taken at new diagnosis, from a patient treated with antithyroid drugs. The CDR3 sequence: CASSQGGLAGELFF. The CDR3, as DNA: TGTGCCAGTAGCCAAGGAGGCCTTGCCGGGGAGCTGTTTTTT.